A selection of T cell receptor beta chains follows, all from one sample in a study of T cells in Graves' hyperthyroidism and ophthalmopathy. One entry per CDR3 protein, called by TCRdb with MiXCR from the multiplex PCR reads. The profile shows roughly 99,000 distinct CDR3 sequences, more than 15% of them singletons. The sample was blood. The receptors here all came from a woman in her forties or fifties with Graves' hyperthyroidism. The CDR3 runs from the conserved cysteine through the conserved F or W. The order of the fields is CDR3 length, clone size, V gene, CDR3 protein. Size is stated for part of the rows, as once, few or many counts, or as a class when the clone is expanded.

cdr3_length: 14; clone_size: many; v_call: TRBV7-9; cdr3_aa: CASSPMGGDQPQHF
cdr3_length: 14; clone_size: many; v_call: TRBV2; cdr3_aa: CASSDRETQETQYF
cdr3_length: 16; clone_size: few; v_call: TRBV20-1; cdr3_aa: CSAINRVGVGNQPQHF
cdr3_length: 14; clone_size: -; v_call: TRBV20-1; cdr3_aa: CSARVGGNTGELFF
cdr3_length: 13; clone_size: many; v_call: TRBV6-2/TRBV6-3; cdr3_aa: CASSYRGNTEAFF
cdr3_length: 15; clone_size: many; v_call: TRBV5-1; cdr3_aa: CASSWRGGDTDTQYF
cdr3_length: 16; clone_size: many; v_call: TRBV28; cdr3_aa: CASSFLGDGSYNEQFF
cdr3_length: 13; clone_size: -; v_call: TRBV6-1; cdr3_aa: CASSRDSYTEAFF
cdr3_length: 16; clone_size: many; v_call: TRBV19; cdr3_aa: CASSIGGLRRSDGYTF
cdr3_length: 16; clone_size: few; v_call: TRBV15; cdr3_aa: CATSRGARAWTDTQYF
cdr3_length: 15; clone_size: many; v_call: TRBV11-2; cdr3_aa: CASSLDRVVNSSLHF
cdr3_length: 17; clone_size: many; v_call: TRBV7-9; cdr3_aa: CASSLMGSSGRSNEQFF
cdr3_length: 19; clone_size: many; v_call: TRBV24-1; cdr3_aa: CATSDPGLAGRTSTDTQYF
cdr3_length: 16; clone_size: many; v_call: TRBV20-1; cdr3_aa: CSARDLAGYSTDTQYF
cdr3_length: 11; clone_size: many; v_call: TRBV7-8; cdr3_aa: CASSPIYGYTF
cdr3_length: 18; clone_size: many; v_call: TRBV27; cdr3_aa: CASSPRWTSGASTDTQYF